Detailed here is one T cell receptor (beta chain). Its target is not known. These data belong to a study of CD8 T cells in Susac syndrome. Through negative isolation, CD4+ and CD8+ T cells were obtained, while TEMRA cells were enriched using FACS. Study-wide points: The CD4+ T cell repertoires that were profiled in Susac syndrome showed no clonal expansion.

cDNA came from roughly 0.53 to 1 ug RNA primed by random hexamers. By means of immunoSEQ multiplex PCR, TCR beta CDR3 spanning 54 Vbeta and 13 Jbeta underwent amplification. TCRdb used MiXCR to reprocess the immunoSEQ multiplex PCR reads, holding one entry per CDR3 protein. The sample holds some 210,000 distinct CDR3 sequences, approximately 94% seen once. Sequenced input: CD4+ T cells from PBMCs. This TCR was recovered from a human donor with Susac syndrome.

The CDR3 bases are TGTGCCAGCAGTGAAGCGCCCCTACAGGGGAGGTACTATGGCTACACCTTC. Amino acids: CASSEAPLQGRYYGYTF. The chain links TRBV6-1 to TRBJ1-2, with 7 bases aligning to TRBD1. Germline CDR1 reads MNHNS; CDR2 reads SASEGT. This CDR3 contains 17 residues. J gave up 3 bases and V 0 bases, and 10 bases lay outside the gene matches.